The 21 T cell receptor beta chains presented below share a single source sample, sequenced in a study of neoadjuvant nivolumab and ipilimumab in lung cancer. Sequencing used immunoSEQ multiplex PCR; TCRdb keeps in-frame clones, though not all of them. This table holds around 8,100 clones, around 79% found once. The specimen comprised adjacent normal lung tissue, sampled after neoadjuvant nivolumab, alone or with ipilimumab, at or shortly before surgery. These TCRs come from an adult with non-small cell lung cancer.

This sequence joins TRBV7-9 and TRBJ2-7; D unclear. Germline CDR1 and CDR2: SEHNR and FQNEAQ (reference sequence). V was shortened by 1 base and J by 0 bases, with 7 bases between the two germline ends. The CDR3 spans 14 residues. The CDR3 reads CASSLEDTSYEQYF. The CDR3 coding sequence is TGTGCCAGCAGCTTAGAAGACACCTCCTACGAGCAGTACTTC.

This chain uses TRBV23-1 with TRBJ2-7; D ambiguous. TRBV23-1 is given ORF status, its function remaining uncertain. The CDR3 has 13 residues. V lost 0 bases and J lost 5, with 8 bases in between. CDR3 in DNA: TGCGCCAGCAGTCAATCCGGCGGCAACGAGCAGTACTTC. As protein: CASSQSGGNEQYF.

This clone is a singleton in its sample. The rearrangement joins TRBV5-4 to TRBJ2-7; D ambiguous. The CDR3 consists of 15 residues. The germline gives CDR1 SGHNT, CDR2 YYREEE (reference sequence). Trimming left V 5 bases short and J 5 bases short, with 20 bases between. The CDR3 sequence is CASRTEATPRDEQYF. CDR3 nucleotides: TGTGCCAGCAGGACCGAGGCCACACCCCGCGACGAGCAGTACTTC. Filled out from reference TRBV5-4 and TRBJ2-7, the complete variable domain reads ETGVTQSPTHLIKTRGQQVTLRCSSQSGHNTVSWYQQALGQGPQFIFQYYREEENGRGNFPPRFSGLQFPNYSSELNVNALELDDSALYLCASRTEATPRDEQYFGPGTRLTVT.

V usage is TRBV5-1 and J usage is TRBJ2-3, with D uncertain. The CDR3 extends over 13 amino acids. V shed 2 bases and J shed 6 bases, with 10 bases lying between them. The germline gives CDR1 SGHRS, CDR2 YFSETQ. CDR3 residues: CASSFVTWDTQYF. The CDR3 DNA is TGCGCCAGCAGCTTCGTTACTTGGGATACGCAGTATTTT.

The J gene is TRBJ2-1, the V gene TRBV7-9; no clear D gene. Trimming left V 0 bases short and J 4 bases short, with 1 base between. CDR1 and CDR2 (germline): SEHNR, FQNEAQ (reference sequence). The CDR3 runs to 12 residues. The CDR3 loop is CASSLAYNEQFF. CDR3 sequence (DNA): TGTGCCAGCAGCTTAGCTTACAATGAGCAGTTCTTC. The whole variable domain, remainder taken from reference TRBV7-9 and TRBJ2-1, is DTGVSQNPRHKITKRGQNVTFRCDPISEHNRLYWYRQTLGQGPEFLTYFQNEAQLEKSRLLSDRFSAERPKGSFSTLEIQRTEQGDSAMYLCASSLAYNEQFFGPGTRLTVL.

This sequence joins TRBV5-6 and TRBJ2-5, with 12 bases that match TRBD2. This CDR3 comprises 15 residues. V trimming: 7 bases; J trimming: 5 bases; junction bases outside the gene matches: 9. CDR1 and CDR2 (germline): SGHDT, YYEEEE. In DNA, the CDR3 is TGTGCCAGCCGAGCTAGCGGGGGGGTTTGGGAGACCCAGTACTTC. It specifies CASRASGGVWETQYF.

The CDR3, as DNA: TGCGCCAGCAGCTTAACAGGGGGCCCAACTAATGAAAAACTGTTTTTT. It codes for CASSLTGGPTNEKLFF. This chain joins TRBV5-1 and TRBJ1-4; TRBD1 agrees at 9 bases. V was clipped by 2 bases and J by 0 bases; unmatched bases: 2. CDR1 and CDR2 (germline): SGHRS, YFSETQ. This CDR3 spans 16 amino acids.

This clone was recorded only once. The chain recombines TRBV5-1 with TRBJ1-1; D is perhaps TRBD1 (5 bases). The V end lost 0 bases, the J end lost 4 bases, and 13 bases lay between the germline ends. This CDR3 is built from 15 residues. Germline assignment: CDR1 SGHRS and CDR2 YFSETQ. The CDR3 DNA reads TGCGCCAGCAGCTTGGGCGAGGGGTCGTCCACTGAAGCTTTCTTT. This gives the protein CASSLGEGSSTEAFF.

The chain recombines TRBV5-1 with TRBJ2-3, with TRBD2 identical over 12 bases. This CDR3 contains 17 residues. Germline lookup yields CDR1 SGHRS and CDR2 YFSETQ. J lost 7 bases, V lost 4 bases, and 13 bases had no gene match. The CDR3: CASSPDTTSGGQNTQYF. In DNA form, the CDR3 reads TGCGCCAGCAGCCCCGATACCACTAGCGGGGGGCAAAATACGCAGTATTTT.

The rearrangement links TRBV10-3 to TRBJ2-7, with 9 bases matching TRBD1. This CDR3 comprises 13 residues. The germline V gene encodes CDR1 ENHRY and CDR2 SYGVKD. V trimming: 8 bases; J trimming: 6 bases; junction bases outside the gene matches: 8. Here the CDR3 reads CAIREGQGREQYF. CDR3 nucleotide sequence: TGTGCCATCCGAGAGGGACAGGGACGCGAGCAGTACTTC.

The sample holds one count of this clone. The chain joins TRBV4-1 to TRBJ1-5; the D is unclear. The germline gives CDR1 MGHRA, CDR2 YSYEKL. The CDR3 covers 13 residues. V was pared by 4 bases and J by 5 bases, with 9 bases between. The CDR3 nucleotides read TGCGCCAGCAGCCCCGGAGTATATCAGCCCCAGCATTTT. Its protein is CASSPGVYQPQHF.

The rearrangement joins TRBV5-5 to TRBJ2-7, with 12 bases lining up with TRBD1. The CDR3 spans 15 residues. The germline CDR1 and CDR2 sequences are SGHKS and YYEKEE (reference sequence). Trimming removed 1 base from V and 7 bases from J; junction bases left unmatched: 6. The CDR3 DNA reads TGTGCCAGCAGCTTGAGGGGACAGGGGGCGGGTGAGCAGTACTTC. It codes for CASSLRGQGAGEQYF.

This clone is a singleton in its sample. The V and J genes are TRBV11-2 and TRBJ2-7; 8 positions agree with TRBD2. This CDR3 spans 13 amino acids. Per germline, CDR1 SGHAT and CDR2 FQNNGV. The V gene end was trimmed by 3 bases and the J gene end by 6 bases; junction bases not matched to a gene: 4. The CDR3 nucleotides read TGTGCCAGCAGCTTCGGGGGGGCGGGCGAGCAGTACTTC. Translation gives CASSFGGAGEQYF.

V and J are TRBV25-1 and TRBJ2-7, with D perhaps TRBD2 (6 bases). The CDR3 spans 15 residues. CDR1 MGHDK and CDR2 SYGVNS come from the germline V gene. The ends were cut back, 1 base at V and 0 bases at J, with 10 bases in the middle. The CDR3 nucleotides read TGTGCCAGCAGTGAATTTGCGGGGAGCTCCTACGAGCAGTACTTC. Translation gives CASSEFAGSSYEQYF.

J is TRBJ1-2 and V is TRBV2; 7 bases align to TRBD1. The germline gives CDR1 SNHLY, CDR2 FYNNEI. The CDR3 spans 12 residues. J was trimmed by 4 bases and V by 7 bases; bases with no gene match: 3. CDR3: CASNDRAYGYTF. CDR3 in DNA: TGTGCCAGCAACGACAGGGCCTATGGCTACACCTTC.

V gene TRBV23-1 combines with J gene TRBJ2-7; 7 bases are a match to TRBD2. TRBV23-1 has ORF status, its function being uncertain. The V segment lost 0 bases and the J segment 5 bases; nucleotides outside the gene matches: 7. This CDR3 has 15 residues. This chain's CDR3 is CASSQSIAGGNEQYF. CDR3 nucleotide sequence: TGCGCCAGCAGTCAATCGATCGCCGGGGGGAACGAGCAGTACTTC.

The chain uses TRBV29-1 and TRBJ1-2, with a tentative D call TRBD1 (6 bases). With 7 bases removed from V and 8 bases from J, the gap between germline ends came to 17 bases. The CDR3 length is 12 residues. Germline values: CDR1 SQVTM, CDR2 ANQGSEA. CDR3: CSASPGARGYTF. The CDR3, as DNA: TGCAGCGCAAGTCCAGGGGCAAGGGGCTACACCTTC.

The CDR3 loop is CASSQDPEIASYNEQFF. CDR3 coding DNA: TGTGCCAGCAGCCAAGATCCTGAGATAGCATCCTACAATGAGCAGTTCTTC. This rearrangement joins TRBV4-2 to TRBJ2-1; D remains unclear. The germline V gene encodes CDR1 LGHNA and CDR2 YNFKEQ. This CDR3 contains 17 residues. V was pared by 0 bases and J by 1 base, with 13 bases between.

The rearrangement links TRBV5-6 to TRBJ2-7; D is perhaps TRBD1 (7 bases). Germline loops: CDR1 SGHDT, CDR2 YYEEEE. The CDR3 is made up of 14 amino acids. Trimming stripped 6 bases from V and 5 bases from J, with 18 bases between. In DNA form, the CDR3 reads TGTGCCAGCACCCCGACAGGGAGGTTGGACGAGCAGTACTTC. Encoded protein: CASTPTGRLDEQYF.

The CDR3 reads CASSLGAPISYEQYF. CDR3 DNA: TGTGCCAGCAGCTTGGGGGCGCCGATCTCCTACGAGCAGTACTTC. The rearrangement joins TRBV5-4 to TRBJ2-7; D ambiguous. Trimming removed 0 bases from V and 0 bases from J, with 10 bases in between. The CDR3 covers 15 residues. The germline V gene has CDR1 SGHNT and CDR2 YYREEE (reference sequence).

The chain employs TRBV5-8 and TRBJ1-1, with D perhaps matching TRBD1 (5 bases). The V gene lost 0 bases and the J gene lost 3 bases, with 9 bases spanning the gap. CDR1 is SGHTS and CDR2 is YDEGEE in the germline V gene. This CDR3 spans 14 amino acids. The CDR3 nucleotides are TGTGCCAGCAGCTTGGTAGGGGTGGACACTGAAGCTTTCTTT. Encoded protein: CASSLVGVDTEAFF.